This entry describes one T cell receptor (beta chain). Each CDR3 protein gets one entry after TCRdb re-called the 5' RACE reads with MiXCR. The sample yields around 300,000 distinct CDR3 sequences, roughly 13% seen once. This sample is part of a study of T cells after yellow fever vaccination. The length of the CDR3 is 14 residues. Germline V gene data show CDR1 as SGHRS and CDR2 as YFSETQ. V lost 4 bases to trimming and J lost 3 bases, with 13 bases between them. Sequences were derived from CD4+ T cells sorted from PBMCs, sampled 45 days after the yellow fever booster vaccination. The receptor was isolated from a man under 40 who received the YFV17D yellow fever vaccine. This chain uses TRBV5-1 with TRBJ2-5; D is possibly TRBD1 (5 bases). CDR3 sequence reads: CASSPGHIEETQYF. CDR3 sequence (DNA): TGCGCCAGCAGCCCCGGACACATAGAAGAGACCCAGTACTTC.